The clone carrying this T cell receptor (beta chain) occurred a few times. What it binds is not known. The record originates from a study of beta chain features in type 1 diabetes. Overall study findings and caveats: There was a moderate but significant shortening of TCRB CDR3s in all four CD4+ subsets of Type 1 diabetes patients.

Germline V gene sequence: CDR1 SQVTM, CDR2 ANQGSEA. This CDR3 has 13 residues. Trimming removed 4 bases at V and 1 base at J, with 10 bases between. All of the isolated RNA was reverse transcribed, so expressed TCRB transcripts were sequenced. Produced via immunoSEQ multiplex PCR; TCRdb's table is partial and in-frame only. This table has hundreds of thousands of clones, over 13% appearing once. Material: naive CD4+ T cells from blood. The chain carries TRBV29-1 and TRBJ1-1, with D possibly being TRBD1 (5 bases). This sequence originates from a young man with type 1 diabetes. The CDR3 DNA sequence: TGCAGCGTTGCCCGGGACGGGAACACTGAAGCTTTCTTT. It is translated as CSVARDGNTEAFF.